This is a list of T cell receptor beta chains from one sample in a study of control samples from healthy donors and cancer patients. Produced via immunoSEQ multiplex PCR; TCRdb's table is partial and in-frame only. The sample contains about 150,000 clones, about 91% of which appear only once. The sequenced material came from blood. The receptors were sampled from a man in his thirties or forties in good health. The CDR3 runs from the conserved cysteine through the conserved F or W. Each record gives: V gene, clone size, J gene, D gene, CDR3 DNA, CDR3 protein. The D gene is left open where the match is weak. Some rows mark clone size as missing; the rest say once, few, many or name a class of expanded clone.

V gene: TRBV18
clone size: -
J gene: TRBJ2-3
D gene: TRBD1
CDR3 DNA: TGTGCCAGCTCACCACCGACAGGGGCAGGGAATACGCAGTATTTT
CDR3 protein: CASSPPTGAGNTQYF

V gene: TRBV30
clone size: -
J gene: TRBJ1-6
D gene: -
CDR3 DNA: TGTGCCTGGAACTCTGCGGGGATCTATAATTCACCCCTCCACTTT
CDR3 protein: CAWNSAGIYNSPLHF

V gene: TRBV12-3/TRBV12-4
clone size: -
J gene: TRBJ1-2
D gene: -
CDR3 DNA: TGTGCCAGCAGTTTAGCGCTGGCGGAGGGCTACACCTTC
CDR3 protein: CASSLALAEGYTF

V gene: TRBV6-4
clone size: -
J gene: TRBJ2-3
D gene: TRBD2
CDR3 DNA: TGTGCCAGCAGTGAGGGACTAGCGGGGGGGCCAGATACGCAGTATTTT
CDR3 protein: CASSEGLAGGPDTQYF

V gene: TRBV4-1
clone size: -
J gene: TRBJ2-7
D gene: -
CDR3 DNA: TGCGCCAGCAGCGGGGGCTACGAGCAGTACTTC
CDR3 protein: CASSGGYEQYF

V gene: TRBV6-6
clone size: -
J gene: TRBJ1-2
D gene: TRBD1
CDR3 DNA: TGTGCCAGCAGTCCCCCCGTGACAGGGGCCAATGGCTACACCTTC
CDR3 protein: CASSPPVTGANGYTF

V gene: TRBV6-2/TRBV6-3
clone size: once
J gene: TRBJ1-5
D gene: -
CDR3 DNA: TGTGCCAGCAGTTCGCATCGGACGGGTAGCAATCAGCCCCAGCATTTT
CDR3 protein: CASSSHRTGSNQPQHF

V gene: TRBV10-1
clone size: -
J gene: TRBJ2-2
D gene: -
CDR3 DNA: TGCGCCAGCAGGCAGTCCTCATACACCGGGGAGCTGTTTTTT
CDR3 protein: CASRQSSYTGELFF

V gene: TRBV6-6
clone size: -
J gene: TRBJ1-4
D gene: -
CDR3 DNA: TGTGCCAGCACACGGTGGGGGGAAAAACTGTTTTTT
CDR3 protein: CASTRWGEKLFF

V gene: TRBV9
clone size: -
J gene: TRBJ2-1
D gene: TRBD1
CDR3 DNA: TGTGCCAGCAGCGTAGGGGGACAGGGTGGATACAATGAGCAGTTCTTC
CDR3 protein: CASSVGGQGGYNEQFF

V gene: TRBV9
clone size: -
J gene: TRBJ2-7
D gene: TRBD1
CDR3 DNA: TGTGCCAGCAGCCCACAGGGGGGAGTACCCTTCTACGAGCAGTACTTC
CDR3 protein: CASSPQGGVPFYEQYF

V gene: TRBV29-1
clone size: -
J gene: TRBJ2-4
D gene: -
CDR3 DNA: TGCAGCGCAAAGGCGGGGAGTGTGGACATTCAGTACTTC
CDR3 protein: CSAKAGSVDIQYF

V gene: TRBV7-8
clone size: once
J gene: TRBJ2-7
D gene: -
CDR3 DNA: TGTGCCAGCAGCTTAGCGCTAGCTTACGAGCAGTACTTC
CDR3 protein: CASSLALAYEQYF

V gene: TRBV5-1
clone size: once
J gene: TRBJ2-7
D gene: -
CDR3 DNA: TGCGCCAGCAGCTTGGCGGACGGAGCCTACGAGCAGTACTTC
CDR3 protein: CASSLADGAYEQYF

V gene: TRBV5-1
clone size: -
J gene: TRBJ2-1
D gene: -
CDR3 DNA: TGCGCCAGCAGCAGGGCTGAAAGCTCCTACAATGAGCAGTTCTTC
CDR3 protein: CASSRAESSYNEQFF

V gene: TRBV10-3
clone size: -
J gene: TRBJ1-1
D gene: -
CDR3 DNA: TGTGCCATCAGTGGGACAATGGGCAGGGTAGACGGGGACACTGAAGCTTTCTTT
CDR3 protein: CAISGTMGRVDGDTEAFF

V gene: TRBV27
clone size: -
J gene: TRBJ1-1
D gene: TRBD1
CDR3 DNA: TGTGCCAGCAGGGCAGGGGGCTCGGATTTCACTGAAGCTTTCTTT
CDR3 protein: CASRAGGSDFTEAFF